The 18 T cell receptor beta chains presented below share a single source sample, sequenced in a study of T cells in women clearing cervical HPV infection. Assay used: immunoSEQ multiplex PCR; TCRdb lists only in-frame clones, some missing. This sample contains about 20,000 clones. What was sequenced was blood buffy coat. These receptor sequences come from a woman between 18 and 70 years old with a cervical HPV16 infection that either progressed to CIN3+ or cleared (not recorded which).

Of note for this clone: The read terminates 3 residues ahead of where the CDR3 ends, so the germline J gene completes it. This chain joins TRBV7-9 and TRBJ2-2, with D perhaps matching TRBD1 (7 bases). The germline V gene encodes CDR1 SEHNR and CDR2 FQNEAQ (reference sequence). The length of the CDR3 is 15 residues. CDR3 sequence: CASSLLAGGNEKLFF. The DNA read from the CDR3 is TGTGCCAGCAGCTTATTGGCAGGGGGGAATGAAAAG.

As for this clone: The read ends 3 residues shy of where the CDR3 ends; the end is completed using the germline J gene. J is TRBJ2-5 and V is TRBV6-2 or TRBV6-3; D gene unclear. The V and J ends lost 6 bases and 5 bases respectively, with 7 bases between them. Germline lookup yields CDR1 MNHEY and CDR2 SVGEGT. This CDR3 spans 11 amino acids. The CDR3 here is CASSPRETQYF. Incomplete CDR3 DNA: TGTGCCAGCAGCCCCCGGGAGACC.

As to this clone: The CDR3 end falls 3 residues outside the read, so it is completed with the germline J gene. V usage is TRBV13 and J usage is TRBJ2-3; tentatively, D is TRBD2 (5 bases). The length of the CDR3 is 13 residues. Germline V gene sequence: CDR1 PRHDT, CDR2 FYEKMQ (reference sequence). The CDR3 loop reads CASSRTLQETQYF. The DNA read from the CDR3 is TGTGCCAGCAGCCGGACTTTACAAGAGACG.

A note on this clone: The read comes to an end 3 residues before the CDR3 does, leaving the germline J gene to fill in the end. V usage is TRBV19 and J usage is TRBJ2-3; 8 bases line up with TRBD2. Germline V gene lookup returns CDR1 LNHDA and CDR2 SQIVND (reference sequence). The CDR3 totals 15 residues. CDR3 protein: CASNSGGPYLETQYF. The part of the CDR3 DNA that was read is TGTGCCAGTAATTCGGGGGGGCCATACTTAGAGACG.

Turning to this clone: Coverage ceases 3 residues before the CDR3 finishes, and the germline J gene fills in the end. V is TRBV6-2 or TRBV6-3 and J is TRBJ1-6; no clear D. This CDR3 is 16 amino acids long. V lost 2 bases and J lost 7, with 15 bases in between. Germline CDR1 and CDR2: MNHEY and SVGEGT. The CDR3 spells CASSYPQERVNSPLHF. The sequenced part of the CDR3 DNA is TGTGCCAGCAGTTACCCACAAGAAAGGGTCAATTCACCC.

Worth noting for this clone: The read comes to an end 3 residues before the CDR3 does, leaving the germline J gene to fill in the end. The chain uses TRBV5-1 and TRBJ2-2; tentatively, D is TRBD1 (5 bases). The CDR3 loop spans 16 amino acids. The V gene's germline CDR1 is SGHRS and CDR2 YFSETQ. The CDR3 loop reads CASSLDGRSGANVLFF. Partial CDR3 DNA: TGCGCCAGCAGCTTGGACGGACGGAGTGGGGCCAACGTG.

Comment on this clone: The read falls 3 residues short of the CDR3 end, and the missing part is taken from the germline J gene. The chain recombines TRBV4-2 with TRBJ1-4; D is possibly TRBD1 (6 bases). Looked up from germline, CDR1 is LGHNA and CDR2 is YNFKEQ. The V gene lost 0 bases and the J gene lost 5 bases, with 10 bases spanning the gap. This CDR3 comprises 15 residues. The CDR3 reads CASSQETGWNEKLFF. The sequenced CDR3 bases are TGTGCCAGCAGCCAAGAAACAGGGTGGAATGAAAAA.

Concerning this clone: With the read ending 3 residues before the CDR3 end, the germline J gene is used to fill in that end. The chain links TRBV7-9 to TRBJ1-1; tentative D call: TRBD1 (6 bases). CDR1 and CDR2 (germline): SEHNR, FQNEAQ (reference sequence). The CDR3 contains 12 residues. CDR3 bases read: TGTGCCAGCAGCTTCCAGGGGACGGAA. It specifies CASSFQGTE. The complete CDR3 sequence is CASSFQGTEAFF.

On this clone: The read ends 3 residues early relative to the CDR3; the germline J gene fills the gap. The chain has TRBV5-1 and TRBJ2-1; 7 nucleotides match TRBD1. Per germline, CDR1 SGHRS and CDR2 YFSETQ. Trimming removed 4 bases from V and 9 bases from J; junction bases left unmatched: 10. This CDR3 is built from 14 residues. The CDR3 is CASSVPDRVGEQFF. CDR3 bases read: TGCGCCAGCAGCGTCCCCGACAGGGTCGGTGAG.

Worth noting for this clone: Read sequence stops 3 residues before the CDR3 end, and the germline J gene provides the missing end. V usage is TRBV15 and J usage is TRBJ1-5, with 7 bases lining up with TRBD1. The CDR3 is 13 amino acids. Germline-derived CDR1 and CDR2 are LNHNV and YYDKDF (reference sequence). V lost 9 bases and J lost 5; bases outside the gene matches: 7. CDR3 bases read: TGTGCCACTACAGGGGCGGGCTATCAGCCC. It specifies CATTGAGYQP. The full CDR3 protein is CATTGAGYQPQHF. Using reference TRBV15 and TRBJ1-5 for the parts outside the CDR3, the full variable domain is DAMVIQNPRYQVTQFGKPVTLSCSQTLNHNVMYWYQQKSSQAPKLLFHYYDKDFNNEADTPDNFQSRRPNTSFCFLDIRSPGLGDTAMYLCATTGAGYQPQHFGDGTRLSIL.

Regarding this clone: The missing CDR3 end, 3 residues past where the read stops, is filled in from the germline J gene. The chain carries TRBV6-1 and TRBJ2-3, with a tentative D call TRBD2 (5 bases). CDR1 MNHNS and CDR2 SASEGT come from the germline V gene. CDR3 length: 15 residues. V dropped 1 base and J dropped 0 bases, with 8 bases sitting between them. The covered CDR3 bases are TGTGCCAGCAGTGAAGGAGGGTTTAGCACAGATACG. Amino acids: CASSEGGFSTDT. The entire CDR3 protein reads CASSEGGFSTDTQYF.

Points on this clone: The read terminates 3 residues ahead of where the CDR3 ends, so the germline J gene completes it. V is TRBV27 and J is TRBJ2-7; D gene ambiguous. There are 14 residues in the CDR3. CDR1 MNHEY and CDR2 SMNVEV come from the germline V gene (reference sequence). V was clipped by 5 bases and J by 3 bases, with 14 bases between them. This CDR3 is CASSTADKIYEQYF. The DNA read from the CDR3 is TGTGCCAGCAGTACCGCCGACAAAATCTACGAG.

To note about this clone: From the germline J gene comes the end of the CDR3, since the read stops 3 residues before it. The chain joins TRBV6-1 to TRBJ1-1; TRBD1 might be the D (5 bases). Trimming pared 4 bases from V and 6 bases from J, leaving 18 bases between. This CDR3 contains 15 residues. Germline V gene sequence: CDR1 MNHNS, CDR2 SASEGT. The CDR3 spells CASSGAPSEGAEAFF. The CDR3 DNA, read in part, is TGTGCCAGCAGTGGAGCCCCAAGCGAAGGGGCTGAA.

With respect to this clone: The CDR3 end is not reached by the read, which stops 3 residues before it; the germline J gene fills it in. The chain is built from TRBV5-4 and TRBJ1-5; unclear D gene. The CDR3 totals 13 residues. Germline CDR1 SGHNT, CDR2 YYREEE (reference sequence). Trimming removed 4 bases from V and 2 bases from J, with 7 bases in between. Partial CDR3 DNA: TGTGCCAGCAGCCTAGACGGCAATCAGCCC. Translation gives CASSLDGNQP. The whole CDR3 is CASSLDGNQPQHF.

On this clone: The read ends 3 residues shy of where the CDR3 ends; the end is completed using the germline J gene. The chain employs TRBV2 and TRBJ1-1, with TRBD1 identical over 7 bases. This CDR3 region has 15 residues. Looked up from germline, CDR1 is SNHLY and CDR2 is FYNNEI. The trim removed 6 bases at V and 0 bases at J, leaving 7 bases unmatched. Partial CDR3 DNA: TGTGCCAGCAGCCCAGAGCAGGGGGTGAACACTGAA. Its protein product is CASSPEQGVNTE. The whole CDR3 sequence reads CASSPEQGVNTEAFF.

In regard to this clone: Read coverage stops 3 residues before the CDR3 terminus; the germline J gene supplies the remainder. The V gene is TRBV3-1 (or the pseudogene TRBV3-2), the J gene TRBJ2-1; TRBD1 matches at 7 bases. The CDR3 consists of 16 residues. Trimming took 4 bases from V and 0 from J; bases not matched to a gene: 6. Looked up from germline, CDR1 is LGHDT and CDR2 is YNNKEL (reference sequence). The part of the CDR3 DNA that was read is TGTGCCAGCAGCCCGGGACAGATAGGCTCCTACAATGAG. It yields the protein CASSPGQIGSYNE. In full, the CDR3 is CASSPGQIGSYNEQFF.

Incomplete CDR3 DNA: TGTGCCAGCCAACCGGGACAAGCATACTATGGC. Protein: CASQPGQAYYG. In full, the CDR3 reads CASQPGQAYYGYTF. The V and J genes are TRBV19 and TRBJ1-2, with D possibly matching TRBD1 (6 bases). The CDR3 end is not reached by the read, which stops 3 residues before it; the germline J gene fills it in. CDR3 length: 14 residues. Germline loops: CDR1 LNHDA, CDR2 SQIVND (reference sequence). The V and J ends lost 9 bases and 3 bases respectively, with 17 bases between them.

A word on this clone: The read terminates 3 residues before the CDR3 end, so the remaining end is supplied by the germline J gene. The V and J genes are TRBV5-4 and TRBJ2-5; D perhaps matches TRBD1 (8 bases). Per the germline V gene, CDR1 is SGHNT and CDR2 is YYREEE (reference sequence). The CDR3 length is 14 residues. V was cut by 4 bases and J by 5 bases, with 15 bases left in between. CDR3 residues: CASSRGQGGETQYF. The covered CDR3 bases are TGTGCCAGCAGCCGAGGACAGGGAGGGGAGACC.